The following is a TCR beta chain sequence with its context. Its specificity is not known. This entry comes from a study of T cell responses to AZD1222 COVID-19 vaccine. General study findings and limits: There were repertoire samples only from the period after the peak T cell response. Seropositive status at baseline applied to only five to seven AZD1222 recipients. Spike was spanned by vaccine-associated CD4 TCRs, which were dominant at 160-218 and 743-854. Recipients of two AZD1222 doses showed rising Spike-specific TCR breadth and depth.

Assay used: immunoSEQ multiplex PCR; TCRdb lists only in-frame clones, some missing. The sample records roughly 170,000 clones, approximately 86% being singletons. Germline V CDR1 and CDR2: SGHRS, YFSETQ. The CDR3 has 15 amino acids. Trimming stripped 1 base from V and 3 bases from J, with 13 bases between. This specimen was peripheral blood, taken on day 0 of AZD1222 vaccination. The receptor was isolated from an adult in good health. The J gene is TRBJ2-5, the V gene TRBV5-1; TRBD1 is a possible D gene (6 bases). CDR3 nucleotides: TGCGCCAGCAGCTTGTCAGACAGGACAAAAGAGACCCAGTACTTC. It codes for CASSLSDRTKETQYF.